The next 4 T cell receptor gamma chains were all read from a single sample in a study of gamma delta lymphoproliferative disorders and STAT genes. The receptor sequences were amplified from genomic DNA of peripheral blood mononuclear cells. TCRdb re-called clones from the multiplex PCR reads using CATT. The sample records some 2,300 gamma-chain clones, roughly 18% being singletons. Sequencing was done on a sample of blood. Receptors originate from a human donor with gamma-delta T-cell large granular lymphocyte leukemia.

V and J are TRGV2 and TRGJ1 or TRGJ2. As TCRdb names no J gene, one was assigned here on the basis of a DNA match to germline. Germline V gene sequence: CDR1 EGSNGY, CDR2 YDSYNSKV. V was clipped by 0 bases and J by 11 bases; unmatched bases: 10. The CDR3 is made up of 13 amino acids. This CDR3 is CATWDGLLGEKLF. The CDR3 DNA follows: TGTGCCACCTGGGACGGGCTCCTGGGGGAGAAACTCTTT.

To note about this clone: Other DNA variants within this sample encode the same CDR3. The chain has TRGV2 and TRGJ1 or TRGJ2. No J gene is reported in TCRdb; it was inferred here by comparing the DNA with germline. The CDR3 is 14 amino acids. The V and J ends lost 0 bases and 4 bases, in that order; junction bases with no gene match: 6. The germline gives CDR1 EGSNGY, CDR2 YDSYNSKV. CDR3 sequence: CATWDGRRYYKKLF. CDR3 coding DNA: TGTGCCACCTGGGACGGGCGTAGGTATTATAAGAAACTCTTT.

In this sample, this clone is medium-sized. The V gene is TRGV8, the J gene TRGJ1 or TRGJ2. TCRdb does not report a J gene; here it was assigned by matching the DNA to germline references. Germline CDR1 and CDR2: VENAVY and YDSYNSRV. J lost 0 bases, V lost 5 bases, and 4 bases had no gene match. The CDR3 has 13 residues. In DNA form, the CDR3 reads TGTGCCACCTGGGCCCCGAATTATTATAAGAAACTCTTT. It translates to CATWAPNYYKKLF.

By share, this clone ranks as medium-sized (0.01 to 0.1%). This sample also contains other DNA sequences that code for the same CDR3. This chain uses TRGV4 with TRGJ1 or TRGJ2. TCRdb offers no J gene call, so here the DNA was matched to germline to obtain one. The CDR3 is made up of 12 amino acids. The trim removed 1 base at V and 3 bases at J, leaving 0 bases unmatched. CDR1 is EGSTGY, CDR2 YDSYTSSV, per germline. CDR3 coding DNA: TGTGCCACCTGGGATGGTTATTATAAGAAACTCTTT. Protein: CATWDGYYKKLF.